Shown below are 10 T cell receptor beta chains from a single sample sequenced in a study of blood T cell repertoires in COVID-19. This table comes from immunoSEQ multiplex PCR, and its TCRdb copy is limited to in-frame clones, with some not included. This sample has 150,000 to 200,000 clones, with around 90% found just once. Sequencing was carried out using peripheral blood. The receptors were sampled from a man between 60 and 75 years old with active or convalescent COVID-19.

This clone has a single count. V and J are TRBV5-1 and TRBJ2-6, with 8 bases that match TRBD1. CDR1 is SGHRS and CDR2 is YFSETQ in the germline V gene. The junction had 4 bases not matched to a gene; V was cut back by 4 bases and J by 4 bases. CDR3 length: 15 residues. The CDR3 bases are TGCGCCAGCAGCCGACAGGGGTACGGGGCCAACGTCCTGACTTTC. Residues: CASSRQGYGANVLTF.

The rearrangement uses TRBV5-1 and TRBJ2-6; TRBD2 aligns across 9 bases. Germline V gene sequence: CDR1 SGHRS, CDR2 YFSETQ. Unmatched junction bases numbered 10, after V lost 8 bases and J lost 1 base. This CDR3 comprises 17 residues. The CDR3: CASGGGGGTSGANVLTF. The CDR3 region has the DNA TGCGCCAGTGGAGGCGGGGGGGGCACTTCTGGGGCCAACGTCCTGACTTTC.

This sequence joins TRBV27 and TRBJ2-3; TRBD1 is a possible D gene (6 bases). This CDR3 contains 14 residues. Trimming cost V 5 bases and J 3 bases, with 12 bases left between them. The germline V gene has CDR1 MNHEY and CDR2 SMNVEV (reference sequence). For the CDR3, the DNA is TGTGCCAGCAGTCGATGGACAGCTACAGATACGCAGTATTTT. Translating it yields CASSRWTATDTQYF.

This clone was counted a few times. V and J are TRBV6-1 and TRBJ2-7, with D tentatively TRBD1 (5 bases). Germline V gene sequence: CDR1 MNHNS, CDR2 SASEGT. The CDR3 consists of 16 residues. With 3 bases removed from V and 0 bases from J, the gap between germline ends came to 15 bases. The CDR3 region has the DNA TGTGCCAGCAGTGATATGGGGCTAAGGAGCTCCTACGAGCAGTACTTC. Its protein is CASSDMGLRSSYEQYF.

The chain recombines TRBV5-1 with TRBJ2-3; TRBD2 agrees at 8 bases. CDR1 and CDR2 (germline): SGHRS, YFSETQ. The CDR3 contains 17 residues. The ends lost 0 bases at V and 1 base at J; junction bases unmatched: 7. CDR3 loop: CASSLAGAGVGTDTQYF. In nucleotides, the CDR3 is TGCGCCAGCAGCTTGGCCGGAGCGGGAGTGGGCACAGATACGCAGTATTTT.

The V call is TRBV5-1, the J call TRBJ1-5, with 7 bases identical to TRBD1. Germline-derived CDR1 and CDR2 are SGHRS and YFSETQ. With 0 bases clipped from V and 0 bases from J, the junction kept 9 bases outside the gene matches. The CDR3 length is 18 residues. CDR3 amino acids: CASSLAKDRRDSNQPQHF. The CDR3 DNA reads TGCGCCAGCAGCTTGGCCAAGGACAGGCGAGATAGCAATCAGCCCCAGCATTTT.

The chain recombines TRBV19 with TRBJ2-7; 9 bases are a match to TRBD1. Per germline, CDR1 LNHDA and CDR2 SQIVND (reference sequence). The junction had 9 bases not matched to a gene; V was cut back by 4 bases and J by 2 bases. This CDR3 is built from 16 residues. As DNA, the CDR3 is TGTGCCAGTAGTACACCCGGGACAGGGTTAACCTACGAGCAGTACTTC. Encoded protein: CASSTPGTGLTYEQYF.

The CDR3 loop reads CAIRGDSPYEQYF. Here the CDR3 DNA reads TGTGCCATCAGGGGGGACAGCCCCTACGAGCAGTACTTC. The chain links TRBV10-3 to TRBJ2-7; 7 nucleotides align to TRBD1. Germline lookup yields CDR1 ENHRY and CDR2 SYGVKD. The CDR3 loop spans 13 amino acids. The trim removed 6 bases at V and 2 bases at J, leaving 4 bases unmatched.

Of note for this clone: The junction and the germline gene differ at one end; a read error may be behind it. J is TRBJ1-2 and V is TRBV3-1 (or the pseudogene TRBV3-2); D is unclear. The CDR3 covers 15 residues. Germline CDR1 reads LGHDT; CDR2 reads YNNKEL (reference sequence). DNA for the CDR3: TGTGCCAGCAGCCAAGATGCCGGGGTAGGCTATCGCTACACCTTC. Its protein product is CASSQDAGVGYRYTF.

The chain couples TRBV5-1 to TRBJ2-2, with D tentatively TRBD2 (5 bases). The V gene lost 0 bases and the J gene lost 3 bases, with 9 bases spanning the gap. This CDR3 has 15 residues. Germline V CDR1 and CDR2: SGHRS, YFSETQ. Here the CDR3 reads CASSLDSGYTGELFF. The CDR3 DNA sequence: TGCGCCAGCAGCTTGGATTCGGGGTACACCGGGGAGCTGTTTTTT.